This is a list of T cell receptor beta chains from one sample in a study of cytomegalovirus exposure and HLA in healthy donors. The protocol was immunoSEQ multiplex PCR, while the TCRdb copy is restricted to in-frame clones and leaves out a portion. The repertoire includes roughly 140,000 clones, 75% to 80% of them detected once, and less than 3% sits in the top ten. Sequences were obtained from PBMCs. The receptors originated from a woman in her late teens or twenties in good health and CMV-seropositive. Each CDR3 is given with its conserved first and last residue. The D gene is left open where the match is weak. Expanded clones get a size class; other rows say once, few or many, or leave the size out.

cdr3_aa,cdr3_nt,j_call,d_call,clone_size,v_call
CASSLGADTQYF,TGTGCCAGCAGCTTGGGCGCGGATACGCAGTATTTT,TRBJ2-3,-,few,TRBV5-4
CASSLSGTVNTEAFF,TGTGCCAGCAGTTTATCCGGGACAGTGAACACTGAAGCTTTCTTT,TRBJ1-1,TRBD1,-,TRBV28
CASGLMAGKLDNGYTF,TGTGCTAGTGGTTTGATGGCAGGGAAGCTTGACAATGGCTACACCTTC,TRBJ1-2,-,once,TRBV12-5
CASSLTGTQPQHF,TGTGCCAGCAGTTTGACAGGCACTCAGCCCCAGCATTTT,TRBJ1-5,-,-,TRBV6-1
CASSMSSPDTQYF,TGTGCCAGTAGTATGAGCTCTCCGGATACGCAGTATTTT,TRBJ2-3,-,-,TRBV19
CSVYGPSGEQYF,TGCAGCGTTTACGGACCTTCGGGGGAGCAGTACTTC,TRBJ2-7,-,-,TRBV29-1
CASSPRLAGGGNNEQFF,TGTGCCAGCAGCCCCAGACTAGCGGGGGGGGGAAACAATGAGCAGTTCTTC,TRBJ2-1,TRBD2,-,TRBV7-6
CASSLYRTNYGYTF,TGTGCCAGCAGTTTGTACAGGACTAACTATGGCTACACCTTC,TRBJ1-2,-,-,TRBV6-5
CASSPDRFEAFF,TGTGCCAGCAGTCCCGACAGGTTCGAAGCTTTCTTT,TRBJ1-1,-,-,TRBV2
CASSFDRQGGGYEQYF,TGTGCCAGCAGCTTCGACCGACAGGGGGGAGGGTACGAGCAGTACTTC,TRBJ2-7,TRBD1,once,TRBV7-8
CASSQIVSRVNTEAFF,TGCGCCAGCAGCCAAATAGTATCGCGAGTGAACACTGAAGCTTTCTTT,TRBJ1-1,-,-,TRBV4-3
CASRPVHGVAGGFNEQFF,TGTGCCAGCAGGCCCGTACATGGGGTAGCGGGGGGCTTTAATGAGCAGTTCTTC,TRBJ2-1,TRBD2,-,TRBV7-9
CASSLDLGQAYEQYF,TGTGCCAGCAGCTTAGATTTGGGACAGGCCTACGAGCAGTACTTC,TRBJ2-7,TRBD1,-,TRBV11-2
CATSRDEGYGGARELFF,TGTGCCACCAGCAGAGATGAAGGATATGGCGGGGCTAGGGAGCTGTTTTTT,TRBJ2-2,-,-,TRBV15
CASSSGLAQETQYF,TGTGCCAGCAGCTCCGGACTAGCCCAAGAGACCCAGTACTTC,TRBJ2-5,TRBD2,once,TRBV5-4
CASSASSYEQYF,TGTGCCAGCAGTGCCTCTAGCTACGAGCAGTACTTC,TRBJ2-7,-,-,TRBV25-1
CASSLGQRNSPLHF,TGCGCCAGCAGCCTGGGACAGCGAAATTCACCCCTCCACTTT,TRBJ1-6,TRBD1,-,TRBV10-1
CASSPQTGLNTEAFF,TGCGCCAGCAGCCCGCAGACAGGACTGAACACTGAAGCTTTCTTT,TRBJ1-1,-,few,TRBV5-1
CATDGGLGTEAFF,TGTGCCACCGACGGGGGGCTGGGCACTGAAGCTTTCTTT,TRBJ1-1,-,-,TRBV10-3
CSGRVAGETGELFF,TGCAGCGGACGTGTAGCGGGGGAAACCGGGGAGCTGTTTTTT,TRBJ2-2,TRBD2,-,TRBV29-1
CASSYMSGQKTYEQYF,TGTGCCAGCAGTTATATGTCCGGACAGAAAACCTACGAGCAGTACTTC,TRBJ2-7,-,-,TRBV5-5
CASSLGLSTGYNEQFF,TGTGCCAGCAGCTTGGGGCTATCGACGGGCTACAATGAGCAGTTCTTC,TRBJ2-1,-,-,TRBV5-6
CASRLAKGTDTQYF,TGTGCCAGCAGGCTAGCTAAAGGCACAGATACGCAGTATTTT,TRBJ2-3,-,-,TRBV28
CASSALTRAGELFF,TGCGCCAGCAGCGCACTAACCAGGGCCGGGGAGCTGTTTTTT,TRBJ2-2,-,-,TRBV5-1
CASSRVPGQIGQGNQPQHF,TGTGCCAGCAGCAGAGTGCCGGGACAGATAGGTCAGGGGAATCAGCCCCAGCATTTT,TRBJ1-5,-,-,TRBV21-1
CASSVKGQGYNEQFF,TGTGCCAGCAGCGTAAAAGGACAGGGATACAATGAGCAGTTCTTC,TRBJ2-1,TRBD1,few,TRBV9
CASSPGTGVTGELFF,TGTGCCAGCAGCCCTGGGACAGGGGTAACCGGGGAGCTGTTTTTT,TRBJ2-2,TRBD1,-,TRBV7-6